The 31 T cell receptor beta chains below come from one sample, sequenced in a study of T cell repertoires in ileal Crohn's disease. Sequencing used immunoSEQ multiplex PCR; TCRdb keeps in-frame clones, though not all of them. The sample has around 3,700 clones; about 80% are singletons. Before sorting, lamina propria lymphocytes were separated from surgical specimens by density gradient. Sequences were obtained from CD4+ T cells sorted from the ileum. The receptors stem from an adult with Crohn's disease.

This chain uses TRBV4-1 with TRBJ2-5; possible D gene TRBD1, 6 bases. Trimming took 1 base from V and 4 from J, leaving 13 bases between them. Germline V CDR1 and CDR2: MGHRA, YSYEKL. This CDR3 is built from 15 residues. CDR3 sequence: CASSQGPVRGETQYF. The CDR3, as DNA: TGCGCCAGCAGCCAAGGCCCGGTCAGGGGAGAGACCCAGTACTTC.

The table lists this clone with a few counts. The rearrangement links TRBV18 to TRBJ2-3; 11 nucleotides align to TRBD2. The V segment lost 6 bases and the J segment 4 bases; nucleotides outside the gene matches: 9. CDR3 length: 16 amino acids. Germline V lookup: CDR1 KGHSH, CDR2 LQKENI. CDR3 amino acids: CASSAGTSGLSDTQYF. CDR3 nucleotides: TGTGCCAGCTCTGCCGGGACTAGCGGACTCTCAGATACGCAGTATTTT.

The CDR3 DNA reads TGTGCCAGCAGCGTAGGTGGGACAGGGGAATACGAGCAGTACTTC. It specifies CASSVGGTGEYEQYF. The chain joins TRBV9 to TRBJ2-7; 10 bases map to TRBD1. CDR1 is SGDLS, CDR2 YYNGEE, per germline. The CDR3 runs to 15 residues. Trimming took 0 bases from V and 4 from J; bases not matched to a gene: 4.

In nucleotides, the CDR3 is TGTGCCAGCACCCGCGGGGCCCTGAACACTGAAGCTTTCTTT. This encodes CASTRGALNTEAFF. The chain couples TRBV7-9 to TRBJ1-1, with a possible D match to TRBD1 (5 bases). The germline gives CDR1 SEHNR, CDR2 FQNEAQ (reference sequence). Trimming left V 7 bases short and J 0 bases short, with 12 bases between. This CDR3 is built from 14 residues.

The chain carries TRBV10-3 and TRBJ1-1; D gene ambiguous. V lost 6 bases and J 1 base, leaving 9 bases between the germline ends. The CDR3 loop spans 13 amino acids. CDR1 and CDR2 (germline): ENHRY, SYGVKD. The CDR3: CAIRRQPNTEAFF. The CDR3 DNA follows: TGTGCCATCAGGAGGCAGCCGAACACTGAAGCTTTCTTT.

The rearrangement links TRBV10-3 to TRBJ2-5; 7 positions agree with TRBD1. This CDR3 is built from 14 residues. From germline, CDR1 is ENHRY and CDR2 SYGVKD. V shed 0 bases and J 2 bases; nucleotides not matched to a gene: 0. CDR3: CAISESTGQETQYF. CDR3 in DNA: TGTGCCATCAGTGAGTCGACAGGGCAAGAGACCCAGTACTTC.

J is TRBJ2-7 and V is TRBV19; 8 bases align to TRBD2. Looked up from germline, CDR1 is LNHDA and CDR2 is SQIVND (reference sequence). This CDR3 contains 14 residues. V dropped 6 bases and J dropped 4; count of bases not matched to a gene: 8. CDR3 sequence (DNA): TGTGCCAGTAGGGTCGCGGGAGGAAAGTACGAGCAGTACTTC. It encodes CASRVAGGKYEQYF.

Comment on this clone: Relative to the germline gene, one junction end is altered; a read error may explain this. This sequence joins TRBV12-5 and TRBJ1-2, with a tentative D call TRBD1 (6 bases). Germline V CDR1 and CDR2: LGHNT, FRNRAP. This CDR3 is 13 amino acids long. The CDR3 DNA follows: TGTGCTAGTGGTGACATGACAGGCTATCGCTACACCTTC. It is translated as CASGDMTGYRYTF.

A note on this clone: One end of the junction is discordant with germline, which a read error may explain. This chain connects TRBV6-1 to TRBJ1-5, with D possibly TRBD1 on 5 matching bases. The CDR3 has 17 amino acids. Germline CDR1 MNHNS, CDR2 SASEGT. The CDR3 region has the DNA TGTGCCAGCCGTGAAACTCCTAGTTCAGGGTTGGGACAGCCCCAGCATTTT. Its translation is CASRETPSSGLGQPQHF.

This clone was seen once. The chain couples TRBV5-1 to TRBJ1-2; D is unclear. The CDR3 covers 14 residues. The V end lost 2 bases, the J end lost 4 bases, and 12 bases lay between the germline ends. Germline V gives CDR1 SGHRS, CDR2 YFSETQ. The CDR3 loop is CASSFGNSGYGYTF. CDR3 nucleotide sequence: TGCGCCAGCAGCTTCGGGAATAGTGGCTATGGCTACACCTTC.

This chain uses TRBV6-1 with TRBJ1-5; 8 bases agree with TRBD1. This CDR3 has 14 amino acids. V was pared by 10 bases and J by 1 base, with 6 bases of the junction left unmatched. Germline CDR1 is MNHNS and CDR2 is SASEGT. The CDR3 nucleotides read TGTGCCACCCGACGGGACAGGAGCAATCAGCCCCAGCATTTT. Translation gives CATRRDRSNQPQHF.

This clone was seen a few times. The CDR3 region is CASRGGGWDTEAFF. The CDR3 region has the DNA TGCGCCAGCAGAGGGGGGGGTTGGGACACTGAAGCTTTCTTT. The chain joins TRBV10-2 to TRBJ1-1, with D maybe TRBD1 (6 bases). V was clipped by 6 bases and J by 3 bases, with 14 bases between them. CDR3 length equals 14 residues. The germline V gene encodes CDR1 WSHSY and CDR2 SAAADI.

This clone was seen only once. The rearrangement uses TRBV7-2 and TRBJ1-1; possible D gene TRBD1, 6 bases. The germline gives CDR1 SGHTA, CDR2 FQGNSA. Trimming took off 6 bases at V and 7 bases at J, with 15 bases between the two ends. The CDR3 covers 13 residues. The CDR3 DNA follows: TGTGCCAGCAGTTTCAACAGGGAGGGTGAAGCTTTCTTT. This codes for CASSFNREGEAFF.

J is TRBJ2-5 and V is TRBV28, with D perhaps matching TRBD1 (5 bases). Per the germline V gene, CDR1 is MDHEN and CDR2 is SYDVKM. There are 16 residues in the CDR3. V was pared by 6 bases and J by 1 base, with 18 bases between. CDR3 region: CASSFWGPLGQETQYF. The CDR3 region has the DNA TGTGCCAGCAGCTTTTGGGGCCCTCTTGGCCAAGAGACCCAGTACTTC.

The rearrangement uses TRBV14 and TRBJ1-3, with D tentatively TRBD1 (6 bases). Germline CDR1 and CDR2: SGHDN and FVKESK. This CDR3 comprises 13 residues. V lost 3 bases, J lost 4 bases, and 7 bases lay in between. CDR3 sequence reads: CASSHTGGNTIYF. CDR3 nucleotide sequence: TGTGCCAGCAGCCACACAGGGGGAAACACCATATATTTT.

In this sample, this clone turned up once. The chain joins TRBV28 to TRBJ1-3, with 7 positions matching TRBD1. The CDR3 spans 15 residues. The V and J ends lost 6 bases and 0 bases, in that order; junction bases with no gene match: 5. The germline V gene encodes CDR1 MDHEN and CDR2 SYDVKM. The CDR3 coding sequence is TGTGCCAGCAGCACGGACAGGTTCTCTGGAAACACCATATATTTT. Amino acids: CASSTDRFSGNTIYF.

This sequence joins TRBV7-8 and TRBJ1-6; D unresolved. The germline CDR1 and CDR2 sequences are SGHVS and FQNEAQ. The CDR3 runs to 14 residues. The V and J ends lost 4 bases and 7 bases respectively, with 11 bases between them. The CDR3 region is CASSSYAGNSPLHF. In nucleotides, the CDR3 is TGTGCCAGCAGCTCATATGCCGGGAATTCACCCCTCCACTTT.

The chain carries TRBV5-4 and TRBJ1-4; no definite D call. Germline lookup yields CDR1 SGHNT and CDR2 YYREEE (reference sequence). Deletions cut 2 bases from V and 6 bases from J, with 14 bases between. The CDR3 covers 15 residues. The CDR3 reads CASSFSIGIDEKLFF. The CDR3 nucleotides read TGTGCCAGCAGCTTCAGTATCGGGATAGATGAAAAACTGTTTTTT.

V is TRBV27 and J is TRBJ2-1; 10 bases are a match to TRBD1. The CDR3 runs 20 residues. J lost 9 bases, V lost 4 bases, and 24 bases had no gene match. Germline V gives CDR1 MNHEY, CDR2 SMNVEV (reference sequence). CDR3 loop: CASSYRQGAGKELGLGEQFF. The DNA for the CDR3 is TGTGCCAGCAGTTATAGACAGGGGGCTGGCAAGGAACTCGGCCTGGGTGAGCAGTTCTTC.

The rearrangement uses TRBV2 and TRBJ2-2; possibly TRBD1 for D (5 bases). V was shortened by 10 bases and J by 4 bases, with 7 bases between the two germline ends. Germline loops: CDR1 SNHLY, CDR2 FYNNEI. This CDR3 contains 11 residues. CDR3 protein: CATQGTGELFF. CDR3 nucleotides: TGTGCCACCCAGGGCACCGGGGAGCTGTTTTTT.

This chain uses TRBV28 with TRBJ1-6, with D possibly being TRBD1 (5 bases). The CDR3 spans 13 residues. V lost 8 bases and J lost 3, with 8 bases in between. Germline V lookup: CDR1 MDHEN, CDR2 SYDVKM. The DNA for the CDR3 is TGTGCCAGCTCCAGGGACTATAATTCACCCCTCCACTTT. Its protein product is CASSRDYNSPLHF.

The chain carries TRBV6-5 and TRBJ1-1; 9 nucleotides agree with TRBD1. V gave up 9 bases and J gave up 1 base; unmatched junction bases: 6. The CDR3 covers 14 residues. Germline CDR1 and CDR2: MNHEY and SVGAGI. The CDR3 DNA sequence: TGTGCCAGTAGGGACAGGGCCCAGAACACTGAAGCTTTCTTT. Translation: CASRDRAQNTEAFF.

This clone was recorded a few times. V and J are TRBV29-1 and TRBJ1-1; D unresolved. The CDR3 covers 13 residues. CDR1 is SQVTM, CDR2 ANQGSEA, per germline. The CDR3 DNA is TGCAGTTCCTTAGACACGATGAACACTGAAGCTTTCTTT. Its translation is CSSLDTMNTEAFF.

The V and J genes are TRBV10-3 and TRBJ1-2; 7 bases align to TRBD1. Germline lookup yields CDR1 ENHRY and CDR2 SYGVKD. Unmatched junction bases numbered 4, after V lost 4 bases and J lost 5 bases. This CDR3 has 13 residues. CDR3: CAISGDREYGYTF. CDR3 DNA sequence: TGTGCCATCAGTGGTGACAGGGAGTATGGCTACACCTTC.

This CDR3 is CASSFTVQETQYF. The CDR3, as DNA: TGTGCCAGCAGTTTCACGGTCCAAGAGACCCAGTACTTC. The chain uses TRBV6-6 and TRBJ2-5; D is unclear. Trimming pared 4 bases from V and 1 base from J, leaving 7 bases between. The CDR3 is 13 residues long. From germline, CDR1 is MNHNY and CDR2 SVGAGI (reference sequence).

This chain connects TRBV7-2 to TRBJ2-5, with 8 nucleotides matching TRBD2. This CDR3 spans 15 amino acids. Germline V gene data show CDR1 as SGHTA and CDR2 as FQGNSA. The V segment lost 4 bases and the J segment 4 bases; nucleotides outside the gene matches: 8. The CDR3 coding sequence is TGTGCCAGCAGCTCCAGGATAGCGGGGCCAGAGACCCAGTACTTC. Translating gives CASSSRIAGPETQYF.

The V gene is TRBV7-9, the J gene TRBJ2-2; D possibly corresponds to TRBD2 (6 bases). CDR1 is SEHNR and CDR2 is FQNEAQ in the germline V gene (reference sequence). The CDR3 loop spans 15 amino acids. The V end lost 4 bases, the J end lost 5 bases, and 14 bases lay between the germline ends. The CDR3 coding sequence is TGTGCCAGCAGCTCTCCGACGGAGGGTACCGGGGAGCTGTTTTTT. This translates into CASSSPTEGTGELFF.

The rearrangement uses TRBV9 and TRBJ1-6; 7 bases fit TRBD1. V shed 4 bases, J shed 9 bases, and the junction held 10 bases outside the gene matches. CDR1 and CDR2 from the germline V gene are SGDLS and YYNGEE. There are 15 residues in the CDR3. CDR3 nucleotides: TGTGCCAGCAGCCCCGAGGGACAGTGGGGTTCACCCCTCCACTTT. Its translation: CASSPEGQWGSPLHF.

The chain uses TRBV28 and TRBJ2-1, with 10 bases that match TRBD2. Trimming removed 6 bases from V and 6 bases from J; junction bases left unmatched: 11. The CDR3 runs to 16 residues. Germline lookup yields CDR1 MDHEN and CDR2 SYDVKM. The CDR3 loop reads CASSSSGLAVPNEQFF. The CDR3, as DNA: TGTGCCAGCAGCTCCTCCGGACTAGCGGTTCCCAATGAGCAGTTCTTC.

CDR3 sequence: CASSLGTGVNTEAFF. As DNA, the CDR3 is TGCGCCAGCAGCTTGGGGACAGGGGTGAACACTGAAGCTTTCTTT. The gene calls are TRBV5-1 and TRBJ1-1; TRBD1 aligns across 9 bases. The CDR3 is 15 residues long. The trim removed 0 bases at V and 0 bases at J, leaving 0 bases unmatched. The germline CDR1 and CDR2 sequences are SGHRS and YFSETQ. Variable domain in full (rest from reference TRBV5-1 and TRBJ1-1): KAGVTQTPRYLIKTRGQQVTLSCSPISGHRSVSWYQQTPGQGLQFLFEYFSETQRNKGNFPGRFSGRQFSNSRSEMNVSTLELGDSALYLCASSLGTGVNTEAFFGQGTRLTVV.

The chain couples TRBV4-2 to TRBJ2-5; D is possibly TRBD2 (6 bases). V was cut by 1 base and J by 5 bases, with 14 bases left in between. CDR1 is LGHNA and CDR2 is YNFKEQ in the germline V gene. This CDR3 contains 15 residues. The CDR3 region is CASSQGRGGWETQYF. As DNA, the CDR3 is TGTGCCAGCAGCCAAGGGCGTGGGGGGTGGGAGACCCAGTACTTC.